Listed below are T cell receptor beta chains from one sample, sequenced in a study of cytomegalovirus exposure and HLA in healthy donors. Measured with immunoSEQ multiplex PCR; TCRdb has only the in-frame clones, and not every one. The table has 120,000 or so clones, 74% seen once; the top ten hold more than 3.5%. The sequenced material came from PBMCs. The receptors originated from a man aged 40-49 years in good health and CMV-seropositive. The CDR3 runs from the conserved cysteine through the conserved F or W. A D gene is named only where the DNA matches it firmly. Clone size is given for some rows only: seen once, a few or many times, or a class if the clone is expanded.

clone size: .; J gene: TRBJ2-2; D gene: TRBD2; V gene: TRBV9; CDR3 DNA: TGTGCCAGCAGCCTCCGGGCGGGGGTCACCGGGGAGCTGTTTTTT; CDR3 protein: CASSLRAGVTGELFF
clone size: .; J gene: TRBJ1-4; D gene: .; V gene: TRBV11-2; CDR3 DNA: TGTGCCAGCAGCTTAGATTTAGTCAGGGGATCAACTAATGAAAAACTGTTTTTT; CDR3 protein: CASSLDLVRGSTNEKLFF
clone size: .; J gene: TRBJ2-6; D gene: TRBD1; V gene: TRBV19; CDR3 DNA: TGTGCCAGTAGTATAGATTCCCCGGACAGGAGCTCTGGGGCCAACGTCCTGACTTTC; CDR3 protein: CASSIDSPDRSSGANVLTF
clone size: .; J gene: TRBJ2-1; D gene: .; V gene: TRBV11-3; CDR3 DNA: TGTGCCAGCAGCCCTGAAACTAGCAATGAGCAGTTCTTC; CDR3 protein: CASSPETSNEQFF
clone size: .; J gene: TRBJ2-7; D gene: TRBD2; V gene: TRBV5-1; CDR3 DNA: TGCGCCAGCGGGGAGGGCCCTACCTACGAGCAGTACTTC; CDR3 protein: CASGEGPTYEQYF
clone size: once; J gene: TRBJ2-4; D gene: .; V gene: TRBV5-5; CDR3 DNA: TGTGCCAGCAGCCTAACAGAGAGTGGCATTCAGTACTTC; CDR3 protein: CASSLTESGIQYF
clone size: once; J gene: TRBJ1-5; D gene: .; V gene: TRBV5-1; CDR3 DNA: TGCGCCAGCAATTCCAGGGTGCGTCCGCCCCAGCATTTT; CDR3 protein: CASNSRVRPPQHF
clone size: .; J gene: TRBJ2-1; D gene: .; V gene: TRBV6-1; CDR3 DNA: TGTGCCAGCAGTGCGGTGTACAATGAGCAGTTCTTC; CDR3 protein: CASSAVYNEQFF
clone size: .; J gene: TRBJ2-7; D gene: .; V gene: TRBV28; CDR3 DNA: TGTGCCAGCAGTTTAGGTCGGACACTCTACGAGCAGTACTTC; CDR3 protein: CASSLGRTLYEQYF
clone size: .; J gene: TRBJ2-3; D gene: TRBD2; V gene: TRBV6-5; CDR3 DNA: TGTGCCAGCAGAAGCGGGAGTAGAGATACGCAGTATTTT; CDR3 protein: CASRSGSRDTQYF
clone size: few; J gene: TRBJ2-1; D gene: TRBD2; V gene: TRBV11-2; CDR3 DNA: TGTGCCAGCAGCCAGACTAGCGGGAGGTCTTCCTACAATGAGCAGTTCTTC; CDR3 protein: CASSQTSGRSSYNEQFF
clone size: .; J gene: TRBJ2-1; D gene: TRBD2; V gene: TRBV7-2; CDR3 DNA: TGTGCCAGCAGCTTAGGGTCGGGACTAGAAATTCCTGAGCAGTTCTTC; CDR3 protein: CASSLGSGLEIPEQFF
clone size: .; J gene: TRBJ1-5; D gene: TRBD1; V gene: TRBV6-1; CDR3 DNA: TGTGCCAGCAGTGAACACAGGGGGCCCCAGCATTTT; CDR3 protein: CASSEHRGPQHF
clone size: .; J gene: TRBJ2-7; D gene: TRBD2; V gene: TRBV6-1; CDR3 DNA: TGTGCCAGCAGTGAGAACTTAGCGGGGGGCGGGGAGCAGTACTTC; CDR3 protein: CASSENLAGGGEQYF
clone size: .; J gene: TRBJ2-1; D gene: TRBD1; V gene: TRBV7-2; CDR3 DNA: TGTGCCAGCAGCCGAGACAGGGCCTTTGAGCAGTTCTTC; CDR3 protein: CASSRDRAFEQFF